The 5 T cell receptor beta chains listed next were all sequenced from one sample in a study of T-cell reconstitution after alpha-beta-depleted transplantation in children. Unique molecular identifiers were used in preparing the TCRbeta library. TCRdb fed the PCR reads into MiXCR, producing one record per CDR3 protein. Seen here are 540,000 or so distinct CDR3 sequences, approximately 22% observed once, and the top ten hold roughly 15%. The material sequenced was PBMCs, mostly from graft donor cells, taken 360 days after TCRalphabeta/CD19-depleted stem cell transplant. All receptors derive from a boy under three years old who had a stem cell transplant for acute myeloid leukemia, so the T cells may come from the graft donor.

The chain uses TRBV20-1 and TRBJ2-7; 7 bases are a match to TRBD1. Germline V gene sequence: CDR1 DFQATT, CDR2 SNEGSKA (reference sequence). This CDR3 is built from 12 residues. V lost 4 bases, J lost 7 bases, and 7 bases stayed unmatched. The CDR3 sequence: CSAMTGILEQYV. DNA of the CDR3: TGCAGTGCTATGACAGGGATCCTGGAGCAGTACGTC.

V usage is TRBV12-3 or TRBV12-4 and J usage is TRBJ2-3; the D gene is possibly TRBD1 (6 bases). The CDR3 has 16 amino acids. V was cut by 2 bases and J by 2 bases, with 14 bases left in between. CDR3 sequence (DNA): TGTGCCAGCAGTTTATATGGTGGACAGATCACAGATACGCAGTATTTT. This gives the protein CASSLYGGQITDTQYF.

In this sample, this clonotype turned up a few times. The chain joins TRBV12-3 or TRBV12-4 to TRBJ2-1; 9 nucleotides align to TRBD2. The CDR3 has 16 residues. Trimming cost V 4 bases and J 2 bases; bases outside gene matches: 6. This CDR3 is CASSSGTSWTYNEQFF. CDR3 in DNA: TGTGCCAGCAGTTCCGGGACTAGCTGGACCTACAATGAGCAGTTCTTC.

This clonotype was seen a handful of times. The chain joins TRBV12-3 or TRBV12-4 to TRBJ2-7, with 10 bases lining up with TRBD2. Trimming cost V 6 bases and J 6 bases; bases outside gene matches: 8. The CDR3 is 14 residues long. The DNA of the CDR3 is TGTGCCAGCAGCTCGGGACTAGCGCTCAGCGAGCAGTACGTC. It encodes CASSSGLALSEQYV.

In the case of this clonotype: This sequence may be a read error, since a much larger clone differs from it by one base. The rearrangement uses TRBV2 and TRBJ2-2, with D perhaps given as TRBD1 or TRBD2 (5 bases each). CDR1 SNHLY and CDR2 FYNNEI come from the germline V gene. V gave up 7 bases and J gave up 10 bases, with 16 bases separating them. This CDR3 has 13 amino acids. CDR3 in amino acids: CASNRDRGEELFF. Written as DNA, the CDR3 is TGTGCCAGCAATCGGGACCGTGGGGAGGAGCTGTTTTTT.